This entry describes one T cell receptor (beta chain). What it binds is unknown. Libraries were UMI-labeled 5' RACE TRB cDNA. From the 5' RACE reads, TCRdb lists one entry per CDR3 protein and no DNA. This repertoire includes around 140,000 distinct CDR3 sequences. These data come from a study of CXCR3-negative and CXCR3-positive naive CD8 T cells. Study-wide findings and caveats: Unlike memory cells, which differed, naive CXCR3-negative and CXCR3-positive cells had similar TRBV-TRBJ usage. Because surface CD5 did not distinguish the naive subsets, TCR strength was inferred from TRB CDR3 properties.

The clonotype comes from a human donor in good health. Some clones in this sample may be carry-over from other donors' samples. The sequenced material came from naive CXCR3- CD8+ T cells from blood. Subset defined: CD45RO-CCR7+CD27+CD95- naive CD8+ T cells lacking CXCR3 (TNR3-).

This CDR3 reads CASSPLEAGGHYEQYF. This sequence joins TRBV27 and TRBJ2-7; TCRdb calls TRBD2, which cannot be checked without DNA. Germline CDR1 and CDR2: MNHEY and SMNVEV (reference sequence). The CDR3 extends over 16 amino acids.